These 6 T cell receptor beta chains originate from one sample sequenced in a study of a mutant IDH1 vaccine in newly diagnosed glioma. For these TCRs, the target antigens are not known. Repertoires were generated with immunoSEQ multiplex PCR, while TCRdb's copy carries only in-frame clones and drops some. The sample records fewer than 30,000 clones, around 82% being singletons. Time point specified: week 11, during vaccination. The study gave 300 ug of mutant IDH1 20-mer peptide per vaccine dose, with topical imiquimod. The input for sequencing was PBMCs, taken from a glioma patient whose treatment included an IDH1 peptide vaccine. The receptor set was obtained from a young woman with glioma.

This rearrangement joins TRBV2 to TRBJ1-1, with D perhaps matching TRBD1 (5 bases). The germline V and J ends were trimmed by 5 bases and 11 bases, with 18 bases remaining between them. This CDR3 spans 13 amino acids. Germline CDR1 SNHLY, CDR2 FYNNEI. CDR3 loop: CASSRFQQVEAFF. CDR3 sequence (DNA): TGTGCCAGCAGTCGATTTCAACAGGTTGAGGCTTTCTTT.

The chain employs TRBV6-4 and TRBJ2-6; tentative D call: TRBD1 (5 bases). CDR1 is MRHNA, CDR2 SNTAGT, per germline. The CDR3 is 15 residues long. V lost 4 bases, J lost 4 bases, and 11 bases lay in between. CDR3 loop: CASSGPGAGANVLTF. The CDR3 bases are TGTGCCAGCAGTGGCCCTGGGGCCGGGGCCAACGTCCTGACTTTC.

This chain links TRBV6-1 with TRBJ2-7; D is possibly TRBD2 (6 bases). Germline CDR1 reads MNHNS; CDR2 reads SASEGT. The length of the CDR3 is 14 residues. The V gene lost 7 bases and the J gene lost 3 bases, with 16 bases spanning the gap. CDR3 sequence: CASNLGTEFYEQYF. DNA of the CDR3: TGTGCCAGCAACCTCGGGACTGAATTCTACGAGCAGTACTTC.

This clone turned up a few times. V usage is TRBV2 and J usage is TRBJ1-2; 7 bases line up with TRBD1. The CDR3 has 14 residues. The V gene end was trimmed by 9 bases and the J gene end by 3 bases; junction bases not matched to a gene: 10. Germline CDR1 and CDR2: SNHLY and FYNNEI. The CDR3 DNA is TGTGCCAGTTCTGGAGGGGGCGAGGACTATGGCTACACCTTC. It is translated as CASSGGGEDYGYTF.

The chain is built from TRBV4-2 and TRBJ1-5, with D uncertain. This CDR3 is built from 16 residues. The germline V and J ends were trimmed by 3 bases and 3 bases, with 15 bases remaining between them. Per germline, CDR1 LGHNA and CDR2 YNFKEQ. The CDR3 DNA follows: TGTGCCAGCAGCCAGGGTACACTCCTTCCCAATCAGCCCCAGCATTTT. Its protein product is CASSQGTLLPNQPQHF.

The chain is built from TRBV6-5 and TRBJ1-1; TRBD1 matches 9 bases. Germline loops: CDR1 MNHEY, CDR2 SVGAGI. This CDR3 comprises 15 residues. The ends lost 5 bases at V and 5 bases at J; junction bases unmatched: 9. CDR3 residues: CASSAPGQGYTEAFF. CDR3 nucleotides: TGTGCCAGCAGTGCACCGGGACAGGGTTATACTGAAGCTTTCTTT.